This T cell receptor beta chain was retrieved from a study of shared clonotypes between healthy human individuals. TCRdb keeps only in-frame clones here, not all; method: immunoSEQ multiplex PCR. This repertoire shows around 1.9 million clones, 90% to 95% found once; its top ten account for around 1.7%. Naive CD8 cells lacked CD45RO, underwent positive selection for CCR7 and left out terminally differentiated effector memory CD45RA+ cells. This CDR3 has 16 amino acids. CDR1 SGHDT and CDR2 YYEEEE come from the germline V gene. V was trimmed by 1 base and J by 7 bases, leaving 21 bases between them. This chain uses TRBV5-6 with TRBJ2-7; D not resolved. The clonotype originates from a young man in good health. Some clones in this sample may be carry-over from other donors' samples. Sequenced: naive CD8+ T cells from PBMCs. CDR3 amino acids: CASSLTRRSFRLEQYF. The CDR3 bases are TGTGCCAGCAGCTTGACCCGACGGAGTTTCAGGCTGGAGCAGTACTTC.